The clone carrying this TCR beta chain was observed at least ten times. The data were obtained in a study of CD8+CD57+ T cells in acquired aplastic anemia. Losses at the gene ends were 3 bases for V and 8 bases for J; bases not matched to a gene: 8. CDR1 is SGDLS and CDR2 is YYNGEE in the germline V gene. The CDR3 is 15 amino acids. Investigators profiled TCR beta VDJ and CDR3 from genomic DNA template. From the reads, TCRdb called clonotypes with MiXCR, one entry per CDR3 protein. The data contain approximately 120,000 distinct CDR3 sequences, about two fifths of them seen just once; the ten biggest clones take up around 2.5%. Patients chosen for sequencing had CD8+CD57+ cells that had expanded, as shown by flow cytometry. Untreated patients provided the blood samples, with no therapy given before sampling.

The clonotype was recovered from a human donor with aplastic anemia. Sequencing input: sorted CD4+, CD8+, or CD8+CD57+ T cells (not recorded which) from PBMCs. The genes are TRBV9 and TRBJ1-1; 12 bases fit TRBD1. The CDR3 region is CASSATGTGGPEAFF. DNA of the CDR3: TGTGCCAGCAGCGCTACCGGGACAGGGGGCCCCGAAGCTTTCTTT.